This TCR beta chain was sequenced for a study of technical replicates of blood from a few donors. The CDR3 consists of 13 residues. Germline values: CDR1 GTSNPN, CDR2 SVGIG (reference sequence). With 4 bases removed from V and 4 bases from J, the gap between germline ends came to 13 bases. Measured with immunoSEQ multiplex PCR; TCRdb has only the in-frame clones, and not every one. Here the sample spans tens of thousands of clones, roughly 91% being singletons. This clone occurred once. The same CDR3 is also encoded by other DNA sequences in this sample. This sequence was found in a human donor in good health. Some clones in this sample may be carry-over from other donors' samples. The chain employs TRBV30 and TRBJ1-1, with D unclear. The sequencing input was T cells isolated from PBMCs. CDR3 sequence (DNA): TGTGCCTGGACCGCCTCTTCGGTCACTGAAGCTTTCTTT. Its translation: CAWTASSVTEAFF. Full variable domain (rest looked up from reference TRBV30 and TRBJ1-1): SQTIHQWPATLVQPVGSPLSLECTVEGTSNPNLYWYRQAAGRGLQLLFYSVGIGQISSEVPQNLSASRPQDRQFILSSKKLLLSDSGFYLCAWTASSVTEAFFGQGTRLTVV.